Listed below are T cell receptor beta chains from one sample, sequenced in a study of molecular identifiers for immune sequencing clone quantification. TCRdb re-called the PCR reads through MiXCR, storing one row per CDR3 protein. The profile shows approximately 680,000 distinct CDR3 sequences, over 25% of them singletons. The specimen sequenced was naive CD8+ T cells from blood, with Jurkat cell RNA spiked in. The origin of the receptors is a human donor in good health. Some libraries in this study had Jurkat cell RNA spiked in. Both conserved end residues are part of each CDR3. D genes are given only for firm matches. Expanded clones are given a class, and other clones once, few, many or no size at all.

clone size,V gene,D gene,J gene,CDR3 protein,CDR3 DNA
-,TRBV20-1,TRBD2,TRBJ2-1,CSAYEAGDLLEQFF,TGCAGTGCGTATGAAGCGGGAGACTTACTCGAGCAGTTCTTC
-,TRBV4-1,TRBD1,TRBJ2-1,CASSQPGQGDEQFF,TGCGCCAGCAGCCAACCGGGACAGGGGGACGAGCAGTTCTTC
-,TRBV3-1,-,TRBJ1-5,CASSQVPSNQPQHF,TGTGCCAGCAGCCAAGTGCCGTCCAATCAGCCCCAGCATTTT
many,TRBV3-1,TRBD1,TRBJ1-1,CASSQPGQGGGTEAFF,TGTGCCAGCAGCCAACCCGGACAGGGCGGCGGCACTGAAGCTTTCTTT
many,TRBV28,TRBD2,TRBJ2-1,CASSPLAGAVEQFF,TGTGCCAGCAGTCCCCTAGCGGGAGCAGTTGAGCAGTTCTTC
-,TRBV24-1,TRBD2,TRBJ2-1,CATSRTAGGGFKFNEQFF,TGTGCCACCAGCCGGACAGCGGGAGGGGGGTTTAAATTCAATGAGCAGTTCTTC
-,TRBV6-6,-,TRBJ2-7,CASRFTGTYEQYF,TGTGCCAGCAGGTTTACAGGGACCTACGAGCAGTACTTC
few,TRBV28,-,TRBJ1-1,CASSSQGIEAFF,TGTGCCAGCAGTTCTCAGGGTATTGAAGCTTTCTTT
many,TRBV4-3,TRBD2,TRBJ2-7,CASSQSGGSHEQYF,TGCGCCAGCAGCCAGTCCGGGGGGTCGCACGAGCAGTACTTC
-,TRBV6-5,-,TRBJ2-1,CASRVYSGSPNEQFF,TGTGCCAGCAGGGTATATTCCGGGAGTCCAAATGAGCAGTTCTTC
many,TRBV28,TRBD1,TRBJ2-7,CASSAVGTGIYEQYF,TGTGCCAGCTCGGCGGTGGGGACAGGGATTTACGAGCAGTACTTC
-,TRBV5-4,TRBD2,TRBJ2-7,CASSLASAGIYEQYF,TGTGCCAGCAGCTTGGCCTCAGCGGGAATTTACGAGCAGTACTTC
few,TRBV2,TRBD2,TRBJ2-1,CASSGGRTSGGRRYEQFF,TGTGCCAGCAGTGGAGGGAGGACTAGCGGGGGCAGAAGGTATGAGCAGTTCTTC
-,TRBV19,-,TRBJ1-6,CASNQGNSPLHF,TGTGCCAGTAACCAGGGTAATTCACCCCTCCACTTT
few,TRBV30,-,TRBJ1-2,CAWSVVGDSYGYTF,TGTGCCTGGAGTGTAGTCGGAGACAGCTATGGCTACACCTTC
many,TRBV9,-,TRBJ1-5,CASSVDGNQPQHF,TGTGCCAGCAGCGTTGACGGGAATCAGCCCCAGCATTTT
-,TRBV19,-,TRBJ1-4,CASSIDPGDSNEKLFF,TGTGCCAGTAGTATAGATCCCGGGGACTCTAATGAAAAACTGTTTTTT
few,TRBV6-1,-,TRBJ1-5,CASSEGVSSDQPQHF,TGTGCCAGCAGTGAAGGTGTAAGCTCGGATCAGCCCCAGCATTTT